The source of this TCR beta chain is a study of technical replicates of blood from a few donors. The repertoire was sequenced with immunoSEQ multiplex PCR; TCRdb's copy has only in-frame clones and lacks some. The table records some 58,000 clones, approximately 94% of them present only once. After removal of 6 bases from V and 5 bases from J, the junction contained 9 bases not matched to a gene. Germline assignment: CDR1 MNHEY and CDR2 SVGAGI. The CDR3 is 15 amino acids. Sequenced input: T cells isolated from PBMCs. The receptor's source is a human donor in good health. V is TRBV6-5 and J is TRBJ2-2; 7 nucleotides match TRBD2. The CDR3 DNA reads TGTGCCAGCAGCCGTAAGGGACTACTAACCGGGGAGCTGTTTTTT. Its translation is CASSRKGLLTGELFF.